These 2 T cell receptor beta chains share one sample of origin, sequenced in a study of blood T cell repertoires in COVID-19. This table comes from immunoSEQ multiplex PCR, and its TCRdb copy is limited to in-frame clones, with some not included. The data show 450,000 to 500,000 clones, with roughly nine tenths seen just once and just over 8% held by the top ten. The specimen sequenced was PBMCs or T cells enriched from blood (not recorded which). These receptors all stem from a woman aged 55-70 years who had recovered from COVID-19.

The rearrangement links TRBV5-1 to TRBJ2-3; TRBD1 agrees at 10 bases. After removal of 4 bases from V and 5 bases from J, the junction contained 4 bases not matched to a gene. This CDR3 region has 14 residues. Germline lookup yields CDR1 SGHRS and CDR2 YFSETQ. This CDR3 is CASSNRTGGDTQYF. The CDR3 DNA reads TGCGCCAGCAGCAATCGGACAGGGGGAGATACGCAGTATTTT.

The genes are TRBV25-1 and TRBJ2-1, with D tentatively TRBD1 (6 bases). Germline V gene lookup returns CDR1 MGHDK and CDR2 SYGVNS. The CDR3 loop spans 15 amino acids. Deletions cut 2 bases from V and 6 bases from J, with 14 bases between. The CDR3 sequence is CASSEGRGKINEQFF. The CDR3 DNA follows: TGTGCCAGCAGTGAAGGCAGGGGAAAGATCAATGAGCAGTTCTTC.